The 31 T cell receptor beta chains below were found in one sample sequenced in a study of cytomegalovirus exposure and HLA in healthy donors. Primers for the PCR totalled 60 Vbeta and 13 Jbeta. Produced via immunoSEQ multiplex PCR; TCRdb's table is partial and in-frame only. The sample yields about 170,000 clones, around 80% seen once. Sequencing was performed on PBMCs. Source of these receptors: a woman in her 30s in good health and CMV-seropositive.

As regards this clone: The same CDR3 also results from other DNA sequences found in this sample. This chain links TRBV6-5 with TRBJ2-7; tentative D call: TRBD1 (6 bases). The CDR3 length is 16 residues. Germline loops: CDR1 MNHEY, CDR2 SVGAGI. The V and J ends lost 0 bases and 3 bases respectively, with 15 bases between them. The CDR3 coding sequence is TGTGCCAGCAGTTACTCGGGCCCAGGCAGGGGCTACGAGCAGTACTTC. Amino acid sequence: CASSYSGPGRGYEQYF.

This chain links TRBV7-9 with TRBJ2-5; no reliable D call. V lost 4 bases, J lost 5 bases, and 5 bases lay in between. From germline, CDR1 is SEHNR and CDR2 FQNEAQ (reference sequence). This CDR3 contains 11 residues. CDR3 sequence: CASSYTETQYF. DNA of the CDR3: TGTGCCAGCAGCTACACGGAGACCCAGTACTTC.

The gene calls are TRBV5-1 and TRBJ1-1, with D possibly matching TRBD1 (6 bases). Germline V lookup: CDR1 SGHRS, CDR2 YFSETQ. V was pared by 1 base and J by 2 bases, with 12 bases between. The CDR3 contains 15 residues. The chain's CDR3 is CASSLSARGNTEAFF. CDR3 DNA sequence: TGCGCCAGCAGCTTGTCGGCCAGGGGAAACACTGAAGCTTTCTTT.

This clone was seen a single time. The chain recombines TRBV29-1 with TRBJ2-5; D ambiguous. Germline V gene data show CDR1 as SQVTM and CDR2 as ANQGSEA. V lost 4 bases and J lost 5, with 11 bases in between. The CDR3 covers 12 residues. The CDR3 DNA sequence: TGCAGCGTTGTCCCCACCGCGGAGACCCAGTACTTC. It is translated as CSVVPTAETQYF.

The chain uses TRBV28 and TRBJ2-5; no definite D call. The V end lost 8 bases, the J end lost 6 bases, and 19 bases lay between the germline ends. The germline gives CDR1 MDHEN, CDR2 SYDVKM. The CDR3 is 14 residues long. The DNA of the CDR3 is TGTGCCAGCCATCCGGCAGGTCCCCTCCAGACCCAGTACTTC. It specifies CASHPAGPLQTQYF.

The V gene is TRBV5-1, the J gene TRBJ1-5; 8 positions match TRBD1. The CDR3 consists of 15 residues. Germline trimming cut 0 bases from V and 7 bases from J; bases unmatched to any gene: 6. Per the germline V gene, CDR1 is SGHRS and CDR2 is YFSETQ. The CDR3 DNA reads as TGCGCCAGCAGCTTGGAAGGACAGGGAAGCCAGCCCCAGCATTTT. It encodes CASSLEGQGSQPQHF. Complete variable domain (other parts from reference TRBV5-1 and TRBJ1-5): KAGVTQTPRYLIKTRGQQVTLSCSPISGHRSVSWYQQTPGQGLQFLFEYFSETQRNKGNFPGRFSGRQFSNSRSEMNVSTLELGDSALYLCASSLEGQGSQPQHFGDGTRLSIL.

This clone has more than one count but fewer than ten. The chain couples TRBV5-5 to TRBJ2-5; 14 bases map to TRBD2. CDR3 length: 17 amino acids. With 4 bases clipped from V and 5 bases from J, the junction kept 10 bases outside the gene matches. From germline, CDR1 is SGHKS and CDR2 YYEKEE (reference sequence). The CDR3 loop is CASSRLAGGPSTETQYF. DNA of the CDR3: TGTGCCAGCAGCCGACTAGCGGGAGGGCCTTCAACGGAGACCCAGTACTTC.

The CDR3 region has the DNA TGTGCCAGCAGCTTGACAGGGTATTTTGGCAATGAGCAGTTCTTC. It is translated as CASSLTGYFGNEQFF. J is TRBJ2-1 and V is TRBV11-2, with TRBD1 matching over 7 bases. The CDR3 loop spans 15 amino acids. The V and J ends lost 3 bases and 6 bases, in that order; junction bases with no gene match: 8. In germline, CDR1 is SGHAT, CDR2 FQNNGV.

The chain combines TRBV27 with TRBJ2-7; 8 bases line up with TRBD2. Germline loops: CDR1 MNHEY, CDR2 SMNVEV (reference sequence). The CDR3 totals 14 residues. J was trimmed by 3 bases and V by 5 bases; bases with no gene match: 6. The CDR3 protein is CASSPRTSNYEQYF. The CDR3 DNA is TGTGCCAGCAGTCCCCGGACTAGCAACTACGAGCAGTACTTC.

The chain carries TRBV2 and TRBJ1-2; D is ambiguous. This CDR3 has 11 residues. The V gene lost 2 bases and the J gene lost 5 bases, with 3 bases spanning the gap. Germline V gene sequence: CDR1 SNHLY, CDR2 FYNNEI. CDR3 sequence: CASSERYGYTF. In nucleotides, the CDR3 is TGTGCCAGCAGTGAACGGTATGGCTACACCTTC.

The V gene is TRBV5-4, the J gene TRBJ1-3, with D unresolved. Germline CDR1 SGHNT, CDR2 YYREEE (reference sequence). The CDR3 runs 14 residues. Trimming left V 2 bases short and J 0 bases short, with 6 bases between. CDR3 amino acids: CASSFGSSGNTIYF. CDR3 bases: TGTGCCAGCAGCTTCGGGAGCTCTGGAAACACCATATATTTT.

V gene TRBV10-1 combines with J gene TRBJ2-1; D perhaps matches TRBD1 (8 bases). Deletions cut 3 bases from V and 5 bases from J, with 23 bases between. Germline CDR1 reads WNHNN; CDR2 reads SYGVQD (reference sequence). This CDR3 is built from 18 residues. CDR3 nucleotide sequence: TGCGCCAGCAGTGACCTGGACAGGGTGGCTAGCGGACACAATGAGCAGTTCTTC. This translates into CASSDLDRVASGHNEQFF.

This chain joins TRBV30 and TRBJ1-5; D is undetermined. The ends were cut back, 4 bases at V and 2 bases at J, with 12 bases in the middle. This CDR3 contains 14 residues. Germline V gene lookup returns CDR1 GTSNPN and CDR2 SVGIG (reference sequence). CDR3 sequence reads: CAWKVSTGNQPQHF. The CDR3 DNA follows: TGTGCCTGGAAAGTCTCTACTGGCAATCAGCCCCAGCATTTT.

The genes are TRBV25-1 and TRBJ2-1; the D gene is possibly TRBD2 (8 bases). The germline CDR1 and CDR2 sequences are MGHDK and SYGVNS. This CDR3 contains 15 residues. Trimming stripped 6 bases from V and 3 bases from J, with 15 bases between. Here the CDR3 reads CASSGGDSFYNEQFF. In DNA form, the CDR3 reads TGTGCCAGCAGCGGGGGGGACAGCTTCTACAATGAGCAGTTCTTC.

Here the CDR3 DNA reads TGCGCCAGCAGCCAAGCCCTCTTGTTCGAGCGGGACGCCTACGAGCAGTACTTC. It yields the protein CASSQALLFERDAYEQYF. The chain recombines TRBV4-1 with TRBJ2-7, with 7 bases matching TRBD2. The J segment lost 2 bases and the V segment lost 1 base, leaving 14 bases of the junction unmatched. The CDR3 has 18 amino acids. Germline V gene data show CDR1 as MGHRA and CDR2 as YSYEKL.

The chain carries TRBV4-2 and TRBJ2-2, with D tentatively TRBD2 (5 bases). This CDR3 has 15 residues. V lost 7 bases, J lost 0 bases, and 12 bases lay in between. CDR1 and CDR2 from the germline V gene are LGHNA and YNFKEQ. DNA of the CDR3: TGTGCCAGCACAAGTGCCGGGGCGAACACCGGGGAGCTGTTTTTT. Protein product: CASTSAGANTGELFF.

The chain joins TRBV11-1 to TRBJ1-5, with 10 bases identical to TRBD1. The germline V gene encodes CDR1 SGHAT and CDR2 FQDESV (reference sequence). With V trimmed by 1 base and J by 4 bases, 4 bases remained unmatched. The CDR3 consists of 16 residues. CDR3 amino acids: CASSLGGTGANQPQHF. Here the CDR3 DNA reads TGTGCCAGCAGCTTAGGTGGGACAGGGGCGAATCAGCCCCAGCATTTT. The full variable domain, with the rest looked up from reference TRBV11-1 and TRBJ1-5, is EAEVAQSPRYKITEKSQAVAFWCDPISGHATLYWYRQILGQGPELLVQFQDESVVDDSQLPKDRFSAERLKGVDSTLKIQPAELGDSAMYLCASSLGGTGANQPQHFGDGTRLSIL.

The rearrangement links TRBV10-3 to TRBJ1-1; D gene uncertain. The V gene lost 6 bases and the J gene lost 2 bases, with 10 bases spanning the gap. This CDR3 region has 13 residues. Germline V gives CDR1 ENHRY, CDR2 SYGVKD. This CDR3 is CAIRRESNTEAFF. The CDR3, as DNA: TGTGCCATCAGGAGAGAAAGTAACACTGAAGCTTTCTTT.

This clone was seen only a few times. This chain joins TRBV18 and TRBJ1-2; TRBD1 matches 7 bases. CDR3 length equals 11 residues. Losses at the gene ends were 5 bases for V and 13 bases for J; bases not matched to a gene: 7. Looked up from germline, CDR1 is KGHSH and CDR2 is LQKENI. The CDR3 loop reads CASSSTGDCTF. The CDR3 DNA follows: TGTGCCAGCTCATCTACAGGGGATTGCACCTTC.

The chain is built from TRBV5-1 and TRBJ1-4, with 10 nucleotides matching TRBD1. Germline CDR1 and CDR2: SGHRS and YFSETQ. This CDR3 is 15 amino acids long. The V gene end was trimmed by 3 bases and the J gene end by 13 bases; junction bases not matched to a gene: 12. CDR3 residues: CASSSEGQGRGLLFF. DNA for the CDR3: TGCGCCAGCAGCTCGGAGGGACAGGGGCGCGGATTACTGTTTTTT.

The CDR3 spells CASSPGQGYTF. DNA for the CDR3: TGTGCCAGCAGCCCAGGACAGGGCTACACCTTC. This sequence joins TRBV5-4 and TRBJ1-2; D may be TRBD1 (6 bases). The V end lost 4 bases, the J end lost 8 bases, and 9 bases lay between the germline ends. Germline CDR1 reads SGHNT; CDR2 reads YYREEE (reference sequence). The CDR3 length is 11 residues.

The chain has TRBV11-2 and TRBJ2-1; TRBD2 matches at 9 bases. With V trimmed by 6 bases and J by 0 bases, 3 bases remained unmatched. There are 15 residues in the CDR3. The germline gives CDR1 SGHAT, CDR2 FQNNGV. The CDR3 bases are TGTGCCAGCAGTCTTAGCGGGAGCTCCTACAATGAGCAGTTCTTC. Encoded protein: CASSLSGSSYNEQFF.

The CDR3 region is CASSLGQVEKLFF. In nucleotides, the CDR3 is TGTGCCAGCAGCTTGGGACAGGTCGAAAAACTGTTTTTT. V and J are TRBV5-6 and TRBJ1-4; weak D call: TRBD1 (6 bases). CDR3 size: 13 residues. Germline CDR1 and CDR2: SGHDT and YYEEEE. The V end was cut by 0 bases, the J end by 8 bases, with 8 bases between. The whole variable domain, filled in from reference TRBV5-6 and TRBJ1-4, reads DAGVTQSPTHLIKTRGQQVTLRCSPKSGHDTVSWYQQALGQGPQFIFQYYEEEERQRGNFPDRFSGHQFPNYSSELNVNALLLGDSALYLCASSLGQVEKLFFGSGTQLSVL.

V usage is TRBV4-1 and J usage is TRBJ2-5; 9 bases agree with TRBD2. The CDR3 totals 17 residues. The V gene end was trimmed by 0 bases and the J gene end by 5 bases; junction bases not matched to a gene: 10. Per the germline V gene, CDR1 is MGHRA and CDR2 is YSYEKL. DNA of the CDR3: TGCGCCAGCAGCCAAGACGGGGCGGGAGGGCCTCGGGAGACCCAGTACTTC. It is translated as CASSQDGAGGPRETQYF.

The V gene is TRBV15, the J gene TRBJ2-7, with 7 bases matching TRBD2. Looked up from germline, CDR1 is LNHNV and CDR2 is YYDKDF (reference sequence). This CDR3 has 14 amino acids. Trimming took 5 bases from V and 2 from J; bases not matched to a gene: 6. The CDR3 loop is CATSVGSGAYEQYF. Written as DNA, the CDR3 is TGTGCCACCAGCGTTGGGAGCGGGGCCTACGAGCAGTACTTC.

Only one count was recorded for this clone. The CDR3, as DNA: TGTGCCAGCAGTTTCCGGGCAGGGGGCGCAGATGGCTACACCTTC. Translated, it gives CASSFRAGGADGYTF. The chain employs TRBV27 and TRBJ1-2; 8 bases are a match to TRBD1. The CDR3 runs to 15 residues. Per germline, CDR1 MNHEY and CDR2 SMNVEV (reference sequence). The V and J ends lost 3 bases and 6 bases, in that order; junction bases with no gene match: 9.

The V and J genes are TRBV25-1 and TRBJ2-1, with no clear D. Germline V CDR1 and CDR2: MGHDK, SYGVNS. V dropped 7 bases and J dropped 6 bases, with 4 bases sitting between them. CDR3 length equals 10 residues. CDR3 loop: CASTGNEQFF. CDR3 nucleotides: TGTGCCAGCACAGGCAATGAGCAGTTCTTC.

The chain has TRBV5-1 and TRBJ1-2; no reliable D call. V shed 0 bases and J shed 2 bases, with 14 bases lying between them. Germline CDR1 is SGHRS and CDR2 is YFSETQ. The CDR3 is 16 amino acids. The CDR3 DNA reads TGCGCCAGCAGCTTGGACCTACCCGGGGAAAACTATGGCTACACCTTC. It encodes CASSLDLPGENYGYTF.

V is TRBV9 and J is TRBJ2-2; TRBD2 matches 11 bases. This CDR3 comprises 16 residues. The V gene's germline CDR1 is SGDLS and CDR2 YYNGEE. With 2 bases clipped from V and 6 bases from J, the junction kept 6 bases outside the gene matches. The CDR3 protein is CASSVSGRARAGELFF. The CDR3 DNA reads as TGTGCCAGCAGCGTTAGCGGGAGGGCCCGTGCCGGGGAGCTGTTTTTT.

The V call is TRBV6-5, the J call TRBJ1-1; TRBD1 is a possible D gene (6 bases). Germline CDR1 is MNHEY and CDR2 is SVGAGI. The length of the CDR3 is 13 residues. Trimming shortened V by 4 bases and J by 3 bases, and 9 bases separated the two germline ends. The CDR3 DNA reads TGTGCCAGCAGTTCCGGGGGGCACACTGAAGCTTTCTTT. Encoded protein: CASSSGGHTEAFF.

The CDR3 here is CASPGQGAPGGTEAFF. The CDR3 DNA reads TGTGCCTCCCCGGGACAGGGGGCCCCGGGGGGCACTGAAGCTTTCTTT. The chain employs TRBV28 and TRBJ1-1; 12 bases are shared with TRBD1. The CDR3 is made up of 16 amino acids. Germline CDR1 is MDHEN and CDR2 is SYDVKM. The junction had 14 bases not matched to a gene; V was cut back by 11 bases and J by 4 bases.